One sample yielded the 32 T cell receptor beta chains listed below, sequenced in a study of shared clonotypes between healthy human individuals. TCRdb's table, derived via immunoSEQ multiplex PCR, lists solely in-frame clones and lacks some. The table lists around 2,000,000 clones, 90% to 95% of them singletons, with 0.13% in the top ten. Material: naive CD4+ T cells sorted from blood. Specified subset: CD45RA+ positively selected. The receptor set was obtained from a man younger than 35 in good health.

This clone was found once. This chain links TRBV5-1 with TRBJ1-1; 9 bases match TRBD1. The CDR3 runs to 16 residues. Losses at the gene ends were 0 bases for V and 1 base for J; bases not matched to a gene: 4. Germline V gene data show CDR1 as SGHRS and CDR2 as YFSETQ. In nucleotides, the CDR3 is TGCGCCAGCAGCTTGGGGGACAGGGAAGGGAACACTGAAGCTTTCTTT. Its translation: CASSLGDREGNTEAFF.

The CDR3 protein is CASSKDSRSGNTIYF. The CDR3 DNA sequence: TGTGCCAGCAGCAAAGACTCCCGCTCTGGAAACACCATATATTTT. The chain carries TRBV7-8 and TRBJ1-3; no clear D gene. Trimming shortened V by 5 bases and J by 0 bases, and 11 bases separated the two germline ends. This CDR3 is built from 15 residues. CDR1 and CDR2 from the germline V gene are SGHVS and FQNEAQ. The variable domain in full, completed from reference TRBV7-8 and TRBJ1-3, reads GAGVSQSPRYKVAKRGQDVALRCDPISGHVSLFWYQQALGQGPEFLTYFQNEAQLDKSGLPSDRFFAERPEGSVSTLKIQRTQQEDSAVYLCASSKDSRSGNTIYFGEGSWLTVV.

The rearrangement joins TRBV28 to TRBJ1-5, with 8 nucleotides matching TRBD1. Germline V gene lookup returns CDR1 MDHEN and CDR2 SYDVKM. The V and J ends lost 2 bases and 9 bases, in that order; junction bases with no gene match: 6. This CDR3 spans 14 amino acids. The CDR3 nucleotides read TGTGCCAGCAGTTTACGGGACAGGTCCTGGCCCCAGCATTTT. This sequence encodes CASSLRDRSWPQHF.

CDR3 loop: CASSIEGTAPYEQYF. The CDR3 coding sequence is TGTGCCAGTAGTATAGAAGGGACTGCTCCCTACGAGCAGTACTTC. This rearrangement joins TRBV19 to TRBJ2-7, with D possibly being TRBD2 (6 bases). Germline assignment: CDR1 LNHDA and CDR2 SQIVND (reference sequence). The CDR3 consists of 15 residues. Trimming left V 0 bases short and J 2 bases short, with 11 bases between.

V gene TRBV4-3 combines with J gene TRBJ2-2; perhaps TRBD2 as D (5 bases). CDR3 length equals 17 residues. Germline V gene data show CDR1 as LGHNA and CDR2 as YSLEER. Between the trimmed V and J ends, which lost 0 bases and 6 bases, there was a span of 17 bases. CDR3 in amino acids: CASSQELGGIGAGELFF. DNA of the CDR3: TGCGCCAGCAGCCAAGAATTAGGTGGAATCGGGGCCGGGGAGCTGTTTTTT.

This clone was counted between two and nine times. This chain joins TRBV11-2 and TRBJ1-3; D call uncertain. Trimming removed 0 bases at V and 0 bases at J, with 9 bases between. CDR1 is SGHAT, CDR2 FQNNGV, per germline. The CDR3 has 16 amino acids. This CDR3 reads CASSLDTSYSGNTIYF. As DNA, the CDR3 is TGTGCCAGCAGCTTAGATACCAGTTACTCTGGAAACACCATATATTTT. Complete variable domain (other parts from reference TRBV11-2 and TRBJ1-3): EAGVAQSPRYKIIEKRQSVAFWCNPISGHATLYWYQQILGQGPKLLIQFQNNGVVDDSQLPKDRFSAERLKGVDSTLKIQPAKLEDSAVYLCASSLDTSYSGNTIYFGEGSWLTVV.

This clone has only a few counts. The chain couples TRBV5-1 to TRBJ1-2; D is undetermined. Germline CDR1 SGHRS, CDR2 YFSETQ. The length of the CDR3 is 16 residues. V lost 0 bases to trimming and J lost 1 base, with 13 bases between them. For the CDR3, the DNA is TGCGCCAGCAGCTTGGGGAGGACGTGGGATAACTATGGCTACACCTTC. This gives the protein CASSLGRTWDNYGYTF. Complete variable domain (other parts from reference TRBV5-1 and TRBJ1-2): KAGVTQTPRYLIKTRGQQVTLSCSPISGHRSVSWYQQTPGQGLQFLFEYFSETQRNKGNFPGRFSGRQFSNSRSEMNVSTLELGDSALYLCASSLGRTWDNYGYTFGSGTRLTVV.

This clone occurred once. This chain connects TRBV7-9 to TRBJ2-3, with D perhaps TRBD2 (5 bases). The germline V gene encodes CDR1 SEHNR and CDR2 FQNEAQ (reference sequence). Trimming cost V 2 bases and J 5 bases, with 14 bases left between them. CDR3 size: 15 residues. The CDR3: CASSLTRPSGDTQYF. The DNA of the CDR3 is TGTGCCAGCAGCTTAACTAGGCCCAGTGGAGATACGCAGTATTTT. The whole variable domain, remainder taken from reference TRBV7-9 and TRBJ2-3, is DTGVSQNPRHKITKRGQNVTFRCDPISEHNRLYWYRQTLGQGPEFLTYFQNEAQLEKSRLLSDRFSAERPKGSFSTLEIQRTEQGDSAMYLCASSLTRPSGDTQYFGPGTRLTVL.

This chain joins TRBV2 and TRBJ1-5; TRBD1 is a possible D gene (5 bases). V was pared by 6 bases and J by 0 bases, with 9 bases between. Germline V gene lookup returns CDR1 SNHLY and CDR2 FYNNEI. This CDR3 spans 14 amino acids. CDR3 nucleotides: TGTGCCAGCAGGGGGGGGTCTAGCAATCAGCCCCAGCATTTT. This sequence encodes CASRGGSSNQPQHF.

The chain recombines TRBV4-3 with TRBJ2-5, with 13 bases aligning to TRBD2. CDR3 length equals 14 residues. V shed 1 base and J 11 bases; nucleotides not matched to a gene: 4. Germline values: CDR1 LGHNA, CDR2 YSLEER. In DNA, the CDR3 is TGCGCCAGCAGCCAAGCCGGGACTAGCGGGAAGCAGTACTTC. Translating it yields CASSQAGTSGKQYF.

The CDR3 spells CASSGEGTTGELFF. The CDR3 nucleotides are TGCGCCAGCAGTGGGGAGGGGACCACCGGGGAGCTGTTTTTT. The rearrangement uses TRBV5-1 and TRBJ2-2, with 7 bases fitting TRBD2. V was pared by 5 bases and J by 4 bases, with 5 bases of the junction left unmatched. In germline, CDR1 is SGHRS, CDR2 YFSETQ. The CDR3 is 14 residues long.

CDR3 protein: CASSPRDSSYNSPLHF. Here the CDR3 DNA reads TGTGCCAGCAGCCCACGGGACTCCTCCTATAATTCACCCCTCCACTTT. J is TRBJ1-6 and V is TRBV7-8; D is possibly TRBD1 (5 bases). From germline, CDR1 is SGHVS and CDR2 FQNEAQ. The CDR3 covers 16 residues. V lost 5 bases to trimming and J lost 0 bases, with 11 bases between them.

In DNA form, the CDR3 reads TGTGCCAGCAGTTTCCCTACAGGGTTAAATTCACCCCTCCACTTT. It encodes CASSFPTGLNSPLHF. The chain carries TRBV28 and TRBJ1-6; a weak D match, TRBD1 (6 bases). CDR1 is MDHEN and CDR2 is SYDVKM in the germline V gene. Trimming pared 3 bases from V and 7 bases from J, leaving 13 bases between. The CDR3 covers 15 residues.

The J gene is TRBJ1-6, the V gene TRBV6-5; possible D gene TRBD1, 6 bases. The V end was cut by 5 bases, the J end by 8 bases, with 16 bases between. Germline V gives CDR1 MNHEY, CDR2 SVGAGI. This CDR3 is built from 15 residues. The chain's CDR3 is CASSTLTGRDSPLHF. CDR3 sequence (DNA): TGTGCCAGCAGTACCCTGACAGGCCGCGATTCACCCCTCCACTTT.

This chain uses TRBV7-2 with TRBJ2-5; D unclear. CDR1 and CDR2 (germline): SGHTA, FQGNSA. V was cut by 1 base and J by 4 bases, with 13 bases left in between. This CDR3 region has 15 residues. DNA of the CDR3: TGTGCCAGCAGCTTAGTGGGAATTAAGGTAGAGACCCAGTACTTC. It specifies CASSLVGIKVETQYF.

This chain uses TRBV18 with TRBJ1-5; TRBD1 might be the D (6 bases). CDR3 length: 16 amino acids. V was pared by 3 bases and J by 5 bases, with 17 bases between. The V gene's germline CDR1 is KGHSH and CDR2 LQKENI. CDR3 loop: CASSPQGRDDHQPQHF. In nucleotides, the CDR3 is TGTGCCAGCTCACCGCAGGGGAGGGATGATCATCAGCCCCAGCATTTT.

The rearrangement uses TRBV10-3 and TRBJ1-3; 9 bases are shared with TRBD1. Germline assignment: CDR1 ENHRY and CDR2 SYGVKD. J was trimmed by 7 bases and V by 8 bases; bases with no gene match: 6. There are 13 residues in the CDR3. Here the CDR3 reads CAISPDRGNTIYF. DNA of the CDR3: TGTGCCATCTCCCCGGACAGGGGTAACACCATATATTTT.

This sequence joins TRBV18 and TRBJ2-2; no reliable D call. The V end was cut by 0 bases, the J end by 5 bases, with 7 bases between. The CDR3 consists of 14 residues. CDR1 and CDR2 (germline): KGHSH, LQKENI. The CDR3 bases are TGTGCCAGCTCACCACCGATGATGACCGGGGAGCTGTTTTTT. This translates into CASSPPMMTGELFF.

The rearrangement links TRBV9 to TRBJ2-7; the match to TRBD1 covers 7 bases. The CDR3 is 14 residues long. CDR1 SGDLS and CDR2 YYNGEE come from the germline V gene. Trimming removed 0 bases from V and 9 bases from J; junction bases left unmatched: 9. The CDR3 DNA is TGTGCCAGCAGCGTAGGGCCGGATTCAGGGGGGCAGTACTTC. It translates to CASSVGPDSGGQYF. Drawing the rest from reference TRBV9 and TRBJ2-7, the complete variable domain is DSGVTQTPKHLITATGQRVTLRCSPRSGDLSVYWYQQSLDQGLQFLIQYYNGEERAKGNILERFSAQQFPDLHSELNLSSLELGDSALYFCASSVGPDSGGQYFGPGTRLTVT.

This chain links TRBV6-5 with TRBJ2-1; D is unclear. The germline V gene encodes CDR1 MNHEY and CDR2 SVGAGI. The V end was cut by 6 bases, the J end by 5 bases, with 17 bases between. This CDR3 has 15 amino acids. Here the CDR3 reads CASRPFVGSHNEQFF. The CDR3 nucleotides are TGTGCCAGCAGGCCCTTCGTTGGTTCCCACAATGAGCAGTTCTTC.

CDR3 amino acids: CAISGLGPGSGEQYF. The CDR3 DNA is TGTGCCATCAGTGGTCTGGGACCAGGCAGTGGCGAGCAGTACTTC. The genes are TRBV10-3 and TRBJ2-7; D is perhaps TRBD1 or TRBD2 (5 bases each). The CDR3 covers 15 residues. Germline values: CDR1 ENHRY, CDR2 SYGVKD. Deletions cut 4 bases from V and 6 bases from J, with 19 bases between.

This clone was detected ten times or more. Other DNA sequences from this sample encode an identical CDR3 as well. This sequence joins TRBV4-1 and TRBJ1-4, with TRBD1 matching 8 bases. Germline V gene sequence: CDR1 MGHRA, CDR2 YSYEKL. V shed 5 bases and J 5 bases; nucleotides not matched to a gene: 7. The CDR3 is 15 residues long. CDR3 sequence reads: CASSSIGTGNEKLFF. CDR3 nucleotide sequence: TGCGCCAGCAGCTCCATAGGGACAGGCAATGAAAAACTGTTTTTT.

This clone was detected only once. This chain uses TRBV5-1 with TRBJ2-2; D gene ambiguous. CDR3 length: 14 residues. From germline, CDR1 is SGHRS and CDR2 YFSETQ. Trimming removed 4 bases from V and 6 bases from J, with 13 bases in between. CDR3 loop: CASSDQASSGELFF. The DNA for the CDR3 is TGCGCCAGCAGCGATCAAGCGAGTTCCGGGGAGCTGTTTTTT.

The rearrangement links TRBV18 to TRBJ1-5; D call uncertain. The V end lost 6 bases, the J end lost 3 bases, and 21 bases lay between the germline ends. The CDR3 runs 17 residues. In germline, CDR1 is KGHSH, CDR2 LQKENI. The CDR3 DNA reads TGTGCCAGCTCTAGAGGGAAGCTTACGGATAACAATCAGCCCCAGCATTTT. As protein: CASSRGKLTDNNQPQHF.

This chain connects TRBV7-2 to TRBJ1-5, with D uncertain. CDR1 SGHTA and CDR2 FQGNSA come from the germline V gene. The CDR3 runs to 13 residues. The V end was cut by 3 bases, the J end by 7 bases, with 10 bases between. The CDR3 loop is CASSFGEGQPQHF. The CDR3 DNA reads as TGTGCCAGCAGCTTCGGGGAAGGGCAGCCCCAGCATTTT.

CDR3 sequence: CASSLVAGGSYEQYF. The CDR3 DNA is TGTGCCAGCAGCTTAGTAGCGGGGGGCTCCTACGAGCAGTACTTC. The chain is built from TRBV13 and TRBJ2-7, with 10 bases matching TRBD2. The germline CDR1 and CDR2 sequences are PRHDT and FYEKMQ (reference sequence). The CDR3 loop spans 15 amino acids. V was clipped by 1 base and J by 0 bases; unmatched bases: 0.

J is TRBJ1-1 and V is TRBV14; D is unresolved. Germline CDR1 reads SGHDN; CDR2 reads FVKESK. This CDR3 has 14 amino acids. V gave up 5 bases and J gave up 0 bases, with 10 bases separating them. CDR3 nucleotides: TGTGCCAGCAGCTCCCTCAGCCTGAACACTGAAGCTTTCTTT. Its protein is CASSSLSLNTEAFF.

In the case of this clone: This specimen includes other DNA sequences encoding the same CDR3. The V and J genes are TRBV6-5 and TRBJ2-6; D gene ambiguous. Per the germline V gene, CDR1 is MNHEY and CDR2 is SVGAGI. The length of the CDR3 is 13 residues. Trimming removed 4 bases at V and 4 bases at J, with 5 bases between. The CDR3 nucleotides read TGTGCCAGCAGTTCGTCCGGGGCCAACGTCCTGACTTTC. This encodes CASSSSGANVLTF.

A remark on this clone: One end of the junction fails to match germline, which may point to a read error. V gene TRBV7-2 combines with J gene TRBJ1-4, with TRBD1 matching 9 bases. The CDR3 runs to 16 residues. Germline V gives CDR1 SGHTA, CDR2 FQGNSA. DNA for the CDR3: TGTGCCGGCAGCTTACCCACAGGGGGCCCTAATGAAAAACTGTTTTTT. This translates into CAGSLPTGGPNEKLFF.

In DNA form, the CDR3 reads TGTGCCAGCAGTCGACCGACTGTAACCTACGAGCAGTACTTC. Protein product: CASSRPTVTYEQYF. The V gene is TRBV7-2, the J gene TRBJ2-7; unclear D gene. V was shortened by 6 bases and J by 2 bases, with 14 bases between the two germline ends. CDR1 is SGHTA, CDR2 FQGNSA, per germline. There are 14 residues in the CDR3.

This chain uses TRBV10-3 with TRBJ1-1; 7 bases fit TRBD1. This CDR3 is 13 amino acids long. The germline gives CDR1 ENHRY, CDR2 SYGVKD. V shed 7 bases and J 1 base; nucleotides not matched to a gene: 3. The CDR3 sequence: CAITGTANTEAFF. The CDR3 DNA reads as TGTGCCATCACCGGGACAGCGAACACTGAAGCTTTCTTT.

The V call is TRBV7-6, the J call TRBJ2-7; 8 positions agree with TRBD1. Germline trimming cut 6 bases from V and 4 bases from J; bases unmatched to any gene: 8. Germline CDR1 reads SGHVS; CDR2 reads FNYEAQ. The CDR3 has 14 amino acids. The CDR3 sequence: CASSSTGGYYEQYF. DNA for the CDR3: TGTGCCAGCAGTTCTACAGGGGGGTATTACGAGCAGTACTTC.